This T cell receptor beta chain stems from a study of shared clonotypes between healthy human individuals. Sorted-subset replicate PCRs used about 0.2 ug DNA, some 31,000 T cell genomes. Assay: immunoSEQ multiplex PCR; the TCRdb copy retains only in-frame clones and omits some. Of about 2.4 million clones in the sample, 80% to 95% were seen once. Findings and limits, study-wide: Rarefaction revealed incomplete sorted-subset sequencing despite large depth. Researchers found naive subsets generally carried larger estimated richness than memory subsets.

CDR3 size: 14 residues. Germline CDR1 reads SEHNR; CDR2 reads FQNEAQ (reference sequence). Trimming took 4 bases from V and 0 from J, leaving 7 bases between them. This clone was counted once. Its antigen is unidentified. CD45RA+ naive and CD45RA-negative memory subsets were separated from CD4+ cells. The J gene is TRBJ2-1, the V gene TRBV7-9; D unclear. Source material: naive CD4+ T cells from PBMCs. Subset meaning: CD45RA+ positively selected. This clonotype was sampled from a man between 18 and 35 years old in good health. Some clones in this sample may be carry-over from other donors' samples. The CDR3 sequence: CASSSRISYNEQFF. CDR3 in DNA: TGTGCCAGCAGCTCTCGGATCTCCTACAATGAGCAGTTCTTC.